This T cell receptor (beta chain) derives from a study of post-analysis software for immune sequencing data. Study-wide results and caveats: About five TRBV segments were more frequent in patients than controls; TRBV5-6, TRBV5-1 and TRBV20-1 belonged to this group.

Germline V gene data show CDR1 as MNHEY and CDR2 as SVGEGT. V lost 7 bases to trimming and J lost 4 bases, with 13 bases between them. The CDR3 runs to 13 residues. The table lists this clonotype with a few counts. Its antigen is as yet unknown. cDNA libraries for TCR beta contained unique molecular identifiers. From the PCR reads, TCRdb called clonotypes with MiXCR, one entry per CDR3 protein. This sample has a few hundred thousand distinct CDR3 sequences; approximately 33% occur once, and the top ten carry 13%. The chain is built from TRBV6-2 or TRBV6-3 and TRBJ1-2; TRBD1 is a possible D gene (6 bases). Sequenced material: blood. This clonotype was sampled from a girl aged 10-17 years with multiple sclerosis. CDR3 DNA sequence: TGTGCCAGCACCCCAGGGGACACCTATGGCTACACCTTC. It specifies CASTPGDTYGYTF.